The 7 T cell receptor beta chains below come from one sample, sequenced in a study of blood T cell repertoires in COVID-19. TCRdb's table, derived via immunoSEQ multiplex PCR, lists solely in-frame clones and lacks some. The sample yields hundreds of thousands of clones, 70% to 90% seen once. Sequences were obtained from peripheral blood. The receptors come from a woman aged 18-29 years with acute or convalescent COVID-19.

In its sample, this clone was seen once. This chain uses TRBV10-3 with TRBJ1-2; D remains ambiguous. Germline V gives CDR1 ENHRY, CDR2 SYGVKD. V lost 7 bases, J lost 0 bases, and 18 bases lay in between. The CDR3 consists of 16 residues. CDR3 bases: TGTGCCATCAATCCAAGCGTAATAGGAACTAACTATGGCTACACCTTC. It yields the protein CAINPSVIGTNYGYTF.

V is TRBV21-1 and J is TRBJ1-6; the table names TRBD1, a call not compared with the DNA. TRBV21-1 is a known pseudogene. This CDR3 has 19 residues. The CDR3 coding sequence is TGTGCCAGCAGCAAAGCCGGGATGATTCCGGGACAGCATAATTCACCCCTCCACTTT. Its protein product is CASSKAGMIPGQHNSPLHF.

V usage is TRBV2 and J usage is TRBJ2-1; the match to TRBD2 covers 11 bases. The V and J ends lost 10 bases and 7 bases, in that order; junction bases with no gene match: 15. The germline V gene has CDR1 SNHLY and CDR2 FYNNEI. The CDR3 covers 16 residues. The CDR3 sequence is CATSGAIAGGRNEQFF. CDR3 coding DNA: TGTGCCACCTCGGGCGCGATAGCGGGGGGGCGAAATGAGCAGTTCTTC.

This sequence joins TRBV4-1 and TRBJ2-4; the match to TRBD2 covers 10 bases. The CDR3 has 20 amino acids. Germline assignment: CDR1 MGHRA and CDR2 YSYEKL. Trimming took 4 bases from V and 0 from J; bases not matched to a gene: 15. For the CDR3, the DNA is TGCGCCAGCAGCCGTGGGGGGCTAGCGGGGGCCCGGCCAGCCAAAAACATTCAGTACTTC. Its translation: CASSRGGLAGARPAKNIQYF.

In DNA form, the CDR3 reads TGCGCCAGCAGCGTGGACAGAGAAAATTCACCCCTCCACTTT. Translated, it gives CASSVDRENSPLHF. The chain is built from TRBV5-1 and TRBJ1-6, with D possibly TRBD1 on 6 matching bases. Looked up from germline, CDR1 is SGHRS and CDR2 is YFSETQ. V gave up 4 bases and J gave up 7 bases, with 12 bases separating them. This CDR3 has 14 residues.

In regard to this clone: The same CDR3 also results from other DNA sequences found in this sample. The chain's CDR3 is CASSLGTGLGYTF. For the CDR3, the DNA is TGTGCCAGCAGTTTAGGCACAGGGTTGGGCTACACCTTC. This rearrangement joins TRBV27 to TRBJ1-2; possible D gene TRBD1, 6 bases. The length of the CDR3 is 13 residues. Germline loops: CDR1 MNHEY, CDR2 SMNVEV (reference sequence). The V and J ends lost 2 bases and 8 bases respectively, with 12 bases between them.

The chain combines TRBV10-2 with TRBJ1-6, with 11 bases that match TRBD1. Looked up from germline, CDR1 is WSHSY and CDR2 is SAAADI. The CDR3 loop spans 15 amino acids. The trim removed 3 bases at V and 11 bases at J, leaving 6 bases unmatched. The CDR3: CASSDLGQGATPLHF. The CDR3, as DNA: TGCGCCAGCAGTGACCTCGGACAGGGGGCAACACCCCTCCACTTT.